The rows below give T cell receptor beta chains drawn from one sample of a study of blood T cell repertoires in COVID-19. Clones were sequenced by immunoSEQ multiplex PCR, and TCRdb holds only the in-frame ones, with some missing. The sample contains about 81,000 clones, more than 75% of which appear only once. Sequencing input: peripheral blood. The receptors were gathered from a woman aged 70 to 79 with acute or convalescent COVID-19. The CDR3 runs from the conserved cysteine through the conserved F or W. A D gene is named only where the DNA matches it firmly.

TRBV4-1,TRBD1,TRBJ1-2,CASSKGDRNYGYTF
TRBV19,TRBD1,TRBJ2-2,CASRLRQGENTGELFF
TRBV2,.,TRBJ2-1,CASSETRGNEQFF
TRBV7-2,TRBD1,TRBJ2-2,CASRGTASTGELFF
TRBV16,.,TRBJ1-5,CASSQSHSQPQHF
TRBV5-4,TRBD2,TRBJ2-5,CASSLAGTSVQKTQYF
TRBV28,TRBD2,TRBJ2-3,CASTSWSAGSLDTQYF
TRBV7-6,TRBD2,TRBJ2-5,CASSLAGGETQYF
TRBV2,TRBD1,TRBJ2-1,CASSEPLQGVRFF
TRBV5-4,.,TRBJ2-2,CASSRDTLGTGELFF
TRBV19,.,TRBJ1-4,CASSIGPGKVEKLFF
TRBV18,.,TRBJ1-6,CASSPRAPQGSPLHF
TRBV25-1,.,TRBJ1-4,CASSESGGGYNEKLFF
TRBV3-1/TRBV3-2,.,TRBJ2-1,CASSQERGHLSNEQFF
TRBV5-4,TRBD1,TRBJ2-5,CASSSGQGAVETQYF
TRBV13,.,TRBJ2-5,CASSPGTSMAGTQYF
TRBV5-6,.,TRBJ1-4,CASSYSTGILFF
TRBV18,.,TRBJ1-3,CASSPAGSSGNTIYF
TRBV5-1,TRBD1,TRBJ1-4,CASRLAWTGTTNEKLFF
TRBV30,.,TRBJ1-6,CASSTRGYSPLHF
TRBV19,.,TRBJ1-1,CASSIGGGVGTEAFF
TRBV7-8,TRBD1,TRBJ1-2,CASSPPGQGVYGYTF
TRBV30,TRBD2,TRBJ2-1,CASNLAGGRNEQFF
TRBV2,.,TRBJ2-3,CASSDLSITDTQYF
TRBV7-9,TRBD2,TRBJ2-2,CASSITRGANTGELFF
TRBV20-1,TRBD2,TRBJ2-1,CSASLEREGLEQFF
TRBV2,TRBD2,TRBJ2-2,CAGSGLAGGTGELFF
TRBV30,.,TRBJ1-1,CAWSSGDRYTEAFF
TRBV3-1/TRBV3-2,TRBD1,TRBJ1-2,CASSQRTGGNYGYTF
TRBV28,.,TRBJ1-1,CASSNGRQVWTEAFF
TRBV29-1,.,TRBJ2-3,CSVAEADTQYF
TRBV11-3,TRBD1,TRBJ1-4,CASSPRDRGNGELFF
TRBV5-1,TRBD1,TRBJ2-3,CASSLAVWTGGTDTQYF
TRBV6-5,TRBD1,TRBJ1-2,CASKGQEANYGYTF
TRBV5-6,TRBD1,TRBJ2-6,CASWDRAWNVLTF
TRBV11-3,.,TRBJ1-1,CASSEASEAFF
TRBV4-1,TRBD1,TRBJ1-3,CASSQQGASGNTIYF
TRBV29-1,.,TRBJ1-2,CSVEGLTEDYGYTF
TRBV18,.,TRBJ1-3,CASSPPLGSGNTIYF
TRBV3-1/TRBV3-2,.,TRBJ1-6,CASSYGLTNNSPLHF
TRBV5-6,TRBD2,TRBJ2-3,CASSLLAGGPATDTQYF
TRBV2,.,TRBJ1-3,CASTQMTGRSGNTIYF
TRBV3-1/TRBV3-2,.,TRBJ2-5,CASSQVSKNLQETQYF
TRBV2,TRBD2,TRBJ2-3,CASSVAGRTDTQYF
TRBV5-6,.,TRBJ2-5,CASSFYGPQETQYF
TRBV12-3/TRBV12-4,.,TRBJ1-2,CASSFTRNGYTF